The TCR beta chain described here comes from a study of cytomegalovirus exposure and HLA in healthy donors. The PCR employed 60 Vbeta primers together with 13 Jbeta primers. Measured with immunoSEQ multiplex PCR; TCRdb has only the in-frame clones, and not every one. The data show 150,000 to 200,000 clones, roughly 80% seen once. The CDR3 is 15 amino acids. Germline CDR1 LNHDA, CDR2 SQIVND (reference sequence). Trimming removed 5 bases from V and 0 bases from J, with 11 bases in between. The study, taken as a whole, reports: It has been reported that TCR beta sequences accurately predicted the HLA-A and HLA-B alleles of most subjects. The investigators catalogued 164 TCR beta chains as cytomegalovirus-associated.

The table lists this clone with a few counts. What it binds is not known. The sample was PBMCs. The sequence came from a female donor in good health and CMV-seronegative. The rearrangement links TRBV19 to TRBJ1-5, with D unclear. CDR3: CASSETEDSNQPQHF. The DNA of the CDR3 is TGTGCCAGTAGTGAGACTGAGGATAGCAATCAGCCCCAGCATTTT.